The rows below give T cell receptor beta chains drawn from one sample of a study of blood T cells in healthy people across ages. Using its own MiXCR run on the 5' RACE reads, TCRdb lists one record per CDR3 protein. Among about a million distinct CDR3 sequences listed, 51% were seen once. Material for sequencing was blood. These receptors came from a woman between 55 and 75 years old in good health. CDR3s include the opening cysteine and the closing phenylalanine or tryptophan. The D gene is left open where the match is weak. Size tells how often a clone was seen (once, few, many) or the class of an expanded clone, and some rows leave it out.

j_call	v_call	d_call	clone_size	cdr3_aa	cdr3_nt
TRBJ2-7	TRBV10-3	TRBD2	few	CAISESKLGLAATYEQYF	TGTGCCATCAGTGAGTCTAAACTCGGACTAGCGGCTACCTACGAGCAGTACTTC
TRBJ2-3	TRBV27	TRBD2	-	CACSRTWTSGSTDTQYF	TGTGCCTGCAGTAGAACCTGGACTAGCGGGAGCACAGATACGCAGTATTTT
TRBJ1-2	TRBV29-1	TRBD1	-	CSVEQTGAYGYTF	TGCAGCGTTGAGCAGACAGGGGCATATGGCTACACCTTC
TRBJ2-5	TRBV6-2/TRBV6-3	-	-	CASTQAGQGETQYF	TGTGCCAGCACCCAGGCGGGTCAGGGAGAGACCCAGTACTTC
TRBJ2-7	TRBV28	TRBD1	-	CASSLHGQGQLEQYF	TGTGCCAGCAGCTTACACGGACAGGGGCAGCTCGAGCAGTACTTC
TRBJ2-7	TRBV4-1	-	few	CASSQDQSGIGYEQYF	TGCGCCAGCAGCCAAGATCAGTCCGGTATCGGCTACGAGCAGTACTTC
TRBJ2-1	TRBV4-1	TRBD2	-	CASSQEGLAGYEQFF	TGCGCCAGCAGCCAAGAAGGTTTAGCGGGTTATGAGCAGTTCTTC
TRBJ2-1	TRBV29-1	-	-	CSVVETRGFF	TGCAGCGTTGTTGAGACTAGGGGGTTCTTC
TRBJ2-7	TRBV29-1	-	-	CSVGKDTYEQYF	TGCAGCGTTGGTAAGGATACCTACGAGCAGTACTTC
TRBJ1-2	TRBV14	-	few	CASSPNPGHGYTF	TGTGCCAGCAGCCCCAACCCAGGGCATGGCTACACCTTC
TRBJ2-3	TRBV29-1	-	-	CSVEDLGYRENTDTQYF	TGCAGCGTTGAAGACCTCGGGTACCGCGAGAACACAGATACGCAGTATTTT
TRBJ1-4	TRBV9	-	-	CASSAGTTPTNEKLFF	TGTGCCAGCAGCGCCGGGACCACCCCAACTAATGAAAAACTGTTTTTT
TRBJ1-6	TRBV5-6	-	-	CASSFDPTNSPLHF	TGTGCCAGCAGCTTCGACCCCACTAATTCACCCCTCCACTTT
TRBJ2-7	TRBV6-2/TRBV6-3	-	-	CASSYSGLNYNEQYF	TGTGCCAGCAGTTACTCAGGACTGAATTACAATGAGCAGTACTTC
TRBJ2-1	TRBV20-1	-	-	CSARLPYNEQFF	TGCAGTGCTAGACTCCCCTACAATGAGCAGTTCTTC
TRBJ2-6	TRBV12-3/TRBV12-4	-	-	CASTAPGGRNRSGANVLTF	TGTGCCAGCACTGCCCCAGGGGGGCGTAACCGATCTGGGGCCAACGTCCTGACTTTC
TRBJ2-2	TRBV28	-	-	CASRTTGATGELFF	TGTGCCAGCAGGACGACAGGAGCCACCGGGGAGCTGTTTTTT
TRBJ2-5	TRBV4-3	-	-	CASSQYKGSAETQYF	TGCGCCAGCAGCCAATATAAGGGATCGGCAGAGACCCAGTACTTC
TRBJ2-2	TRBV4-2	-	-	CASTSGGTGELFF	TGTGCCAGCACGTCCGGGGGCACCGGGGAGCTGTTTTTT
TRBJ2-3	TRBV29-1	TRBD2	-	CSVTGGASGSADTQYF	TGCAGCGTTACAGGAGGTGCTAGCGGGAGCGCAGATACGCAGTATTTT
TRBJ1-5	TRBV5-5	-	-	CASSSAGVSNQPQHF	TGTGCCAGCAGCTCGGCAGGGGTAAGCAATCAGCCCCAGCATTTT
TRBJ2-7	TRBV20-1	TRBD2	-	CSAEPGLAATYEQYF	TGCAGTGCGGAACCGGGACTAGCTGCGACCTACGAGCAGTACTTC
TRBJ2-5	TRBV29-1	TRBD1	few	CSVEARQGVGQETQYF	TGCAGCGTTGAGGCCCGACAGGGGGTAGGCCAAGAGACCCAGTACTTC
TRBJ2-3	TRBV4-1	TRBD2	-	CASSLRAGDGGTQYF	TGCGCCAGCAGCCTAAGAGCGGGAGACGGGGGTACGCAGTATTTT
TRBJ2-7	TRBV18	-	few	CASSPVEFDHEQYF	TGTGCCAGCTCACCGGTTGAGTTTGACCACGAGCAGTACTTC
TRBJ2-1	TRBV27	-	-	CASSKPQGRNEQFF	TGTGCCAGCAGTAAACCACAGGGTCGGAATGAGCAGTTCTTC
TRBJ2-7	TRBV20-1	TRBD2	-	CSATGGGHEQYF	TGCAGTGCCACGGGAGGAGGCCACGAGCAGTACTTC
TRBJ1-6	TRBV6-5	-	few	CASSLSYNSPLHF	TGTGCCAGCAGCCTCTCCTATAATTCACCCCTCCACTTT
TRBJ2-3	TRBV11-2	-	-	CASSLGSVSTDTQYF	TGTGCCAGCAGCTTAGGGAGCGTTAGCACAGATACGCAGTATTTT
TRBJ2-1	TRBV5-1	-	-	CASSLGLPSVIYNEQFF	TGCGCCAGCAGTCTGGGGTTACCTAGCGTTATCTACAATGAGCAGTTCTTC
TRBJ2-6	TRBV6-2/TRBV6-3	TRBD2	once	CASRYRGGTGANVLTF	TGTGCCAGCAGGTACCGGGGGGGTACTGGGGCCAACGTCCTGACTTTC
TRBJ2-7	TRBV20-1	-	few	CSARGLETYEQYF	TGCAGTGCCCGCGGACTGGAGACCTACGAGCAGTACTTC
TRBJ2-7	TRBV5-1	TRBD2	-	CASSLGLAGGANEQYF	TGCGCCAGCAGCCTCGGACTAGCGGGAGGCGCTAACGAGCAGTACTTC
TRBJ1-2	TRBV18	TRBD1	-	CASSGPGLQSGGANYGYTF	TGTGCCAGCTCCGGGCCCGGTCTTCAATCAGGGGGGGCTAACTATGGCTACACCTTC
TRBJ2-7	TRBV27	TRBD1	-	CAHKDRATYEQYF	TGTGCCCACAAGGACAGGGCAACCTACGAGCAGTACTTC
TRBJ1-2	TRBV12-3/TRBV12-4	TRBD1	-	CASSPNGQGSGYTF	TGTGCCAGCAGCCCAAACGGACAGGGATCTGGCTACACCTTC
TRBJ2-4	TRBV28	TRBD1	-	CASSVPGGNIQYF	TGTGCCAGCAGCGTACCAGGGGGTAACATTCAGTACTTC
TRBJ2-3	TRBV7-9	TRBD1	few	CASSRLRTGGLTDTQYF	TGTGCCAGCAGCCGCCTAAGGACAGGGGGACTCACAGATACGCAGTATTTT
TRBJ1-2	TRBV20-1	-	-	CSARGGQTNYGYTF	TGCAGTGCTAGGGGGGGGCAAACCAACTATGGCTACACCTTC
TRBJ1-4	TRBV9	TRBD1	-	CASSAGGTTNEKLFF	TGTGCCAGCAGCGCAGGGGGGACAACTAATGAAAAACTGTTTTTT
TRBJ2-7	TRBV7-9	TRBD2	-	CASSLDPAGGHEQYF	TGTGCCAGCAGCTTAGATCCAGCGGGAGGCCACGAGCAGTACTTC
TRBJ1-6	TRBV30	-	-	CAWSDSLHSPLHF	TGTGCCTGGAGCGACTCCCTTCATTCACCCCTCCACTTT
TRBJ1-4	TRBV7-9	-	-	CASSLMSGPSEKLFF	TGTGCCAGCAGCTTAATGTCCGGCCCTAGTGAAAAACTGTTTTTT
TRBJ1-1	TRBV20-1	-	-	CSARKQQNTEAFF	TGCAGTGCTAGAAAGCAACAGAACACTGAAGCTTTCTTT
TRBJ2-1	TRBV20-1	-	-	CSARDPIGSRNEQFF	TGCAGTGCTAGAGATCCCATCGGGAGCAGGAATGAGCAGTTCTTC
TRBJ2-1	TRBV28	-	-	CASTATRSRADNEQFF	TGTGCCAGCACCGCTACCAGGTCCAGGGCCGACAATGAGCAGTTCTTC
TRBJ2-6	TRBV6-2/TRBV6-3	-	few	CASRGNIDSGANVLTF	TGTGCCAGCAGAGGGAATATCGACTCTGGGGCCAACGTCCTGACTTTC
TRBJ2-7	TRBV4-1	TRBD2	few	CASSQVAGTYEQYF	TGCGCCAGCAGCCAAGTAGCGGGTACCTACGAGCAGTACTTC
TRBJ2-7	TRBV29-1	TRBD1	many	CSVEGQGLYEQYF	TGCAGCGTTGAGGGACAGGGTCTGTACGAGCAGTACTTC
TRBJ1-2	TRBV29-1	-	few	CSDDSPRPGYTF	TGCAGCGACGACAGTCCACGTCCTGGCTACACCTTC
TRBJ1-2	TRBV29-1	-	-	CSVGGAQGIFYGYTF	TGCAGCGTTGGAGGTGCACAGGGAATCTTTTATGGCTACACCTTC
TRBJ2-7	TRBV6-6	TRBD2	-	CASGSGSYNEQYF	TGTGCCAGCGGGAGCGGGAGCTACAATGAGCAGTACTTC
TRBJ2-7	TRBV4-2	TRBD2	many	CASSPSDASGTYEQYF	TGTGCCAGCAGCCCCTCCGACGCCAGCGGGACCTACGAGCAGTACTTC
TRBJ2-4	TRBV20-1	-	many	CSAREGRVLAKNIQYF	TGCAGTGCTAGAGAGGGCAGGGTGCTAGCCAAAAACATTCAGTACTTC
TRBJ1-2	TRBV4-1	-	-	CASSQEGNKYYGYTF	TGCGCCAGCAGCCAAGAAGGAAACAAATACTATGGCTACACCTTC
TRBJ2-5	TRBV6-6	TRBD2	-	CASSQTSAVVETQYF	TGTGCCAGCAGCCAGACTAGCGCTGTGGTTGAGACCCAGTACTTC